These 19 T cell receptor beta chains originate from one sample sequenced in a study of radiotherapy plus CTLA-4 blockade in lung cancer. Assay used: immunoSEQ multiplex PCR; TCRdb lists only in-frame clones, some missing. The sample holds 35,000 to 40,000 clones, approximately 83% seen once. Here the sequenced sample was peripheral blood, taken from a patient treated with radiotherapy plus ipilimumab. The receptor set was obtained from a human donor with non-small cell lung cancer whose response to radiotherapy plus ipilimumab could not be evaluated.

The chain links TRBV20-1 to TRBJ1-1; 9 bases map to TRBD1. The germline V gene encodes CDR1 DFQATT and CDR2 SNEGSKA (reference sequence). The V segment lost 5 bases and the J segment 5 bases; nucleotides outside the gene matches: 0. The CDR3 covers 11 residues. The CDR3 loop reads CSAGTGTEAFF. The CDR3 DNA reads as TGCAGTGCTGGGACAGGGACTGAAGCTTTCTTT.

The chain uses TRBV5-4 and TRBJ2-2, with 13 bases that match TRBD2. The V gene end was trimmed by 4 bases and the J gene end by 6 bases; junction bases not matched to a gene: 9. The germline V gene has CDR1 SGHNT and CDR2 YYREEE (reference sequence). This CDR3 is built from 17 residues. The CDR3 reads CASSPTSGGPPAGELFF. The CDR3 bases are TGTGCCAGCAGCCCGACTAGCGGGGGGCCGCCAGCCGGGGAGCTGTTTTTT.

The chain combines TRBV7-9 with TRBJ2-1; TRBD2 might be the D (6 bases). The CDR3 is 13 residues long. V was clipped by 1 base and J by 7 bases, with 8 bases between them. Germline values: CDR1 SEHNR, CDR2 FQNEAQ (reference sequence). The CDR3 nucleotides read TGTGCCAGCAGCTTAGGGAGCGGGAATGAGCAGTTCTTC. It is translated as CASSLGSGNEQFF.

This sequence joins TRBV4-2 and TRBJ1-2; 10 positions match TRBD1. V lost 4 bases, J lost 0 bases, and 5 bases stayed unmatched. The CDR3 extends over 16 amino acids. Germline CDR1 reads LGHNA; CDR2 reads YNFKEQ. The CDR3 bases are TGTGCCAGCAGCCGGGGACAGGGGAAAGCTAACTATGGCTACACCTTC. This codes for CASSRGQGKANYGYTF.

The chain joins TRBV10-2 to TRBJ2-7; D is possibly TRBD1 (6 bases). The CDR3 has 11 residues. Germline V gives CDR1 WSHSY, CDR2 SAAADI. Trimming left V 6 bases short and J 6 bases short, with 9 bases between. The CDR3 here is CASSGTSEQYF. CDR3 bases: TGCGCCAGCAGCGGGACATCCGAGCAGTACTTC.

There are a few counts of this clone. The chain links TRBV6-5 to TRBJ1-5, with TRBD1 as a possible D gene (6 bases). Trimming took off 5 bases at V and 2 bases at J, with 13 bases between the two ends. CDR1 MNHEY and CDR2 SVGAGI come from the germline V gene. The CDR3 is 15 amino acids. The CDR3 nucleotides read TGTGCCAGCAGTCCCGTACAGGGTGGCAATCAGCCCCAGCATTTT. It encodes CASSPVQGGNQPQHF.

This sequence joins TRBV4-1 and TRBJ1-2; D is possibly TRBD1 (6 bases). This CDR3 region has 15 residues. V shed 4 bases and J shed 0 bases, with 12 bases lying between them. Germline CDR1 reads MGHRA; CDR2 reads YSYEKL. The CDR3 DNA reads as TGCGCCAGCAGCCCCGGGGGGGCTGCTAACTATGGCTACACCTTC. As protein: CASSPGGAANYGYTF.

V usage is TRBV27 and J usage is TRBJ2-7; a weak D match, TRBD2 (6 bases). Germline lookup yields CDR1 MNHEY and CDR2 SMNVEV (reference sequence). V was cut by 0 bases and J by 5 bases, with 8 bases left in between. The length of the CDR3 is 13 residues. The CDR3 is CASSLSRGHEQYF. CDR3 nucleotides: TGTGCCAGCAGTTTATCGCGGGGCCACGAGCAGTACTTC.

This rearrangement joins TRBV12-5 to TRBJ2-1, with 7 bases lining up with TRBD1. The CDR3 is made up of 16 amino acids. Germline CDR1 is LGHNT and CDR2 is FRNRAP. V lost 3 bases to trimming and J lost 4 bases; unmatched junction nucleotides: 9. This CDR3 reads CASGFDRGGLYNEQFF. The CDR3 nucleotides read TGTGCTAGTGGTTTCGATAGAGGGGGCCTTTACAATGAGCAGTTCTTC.

In its sample, this clone was seen a few times. The J gene is TRBJ2-2, the V gene TRBV5-1, with 12 bases matching TRBD2. Trimming took 6 bases from V and 6 from J; bases not matched to a gene: 6. Germline V gene data show CDR1 as SGHRS and CDR2 as YFSETQ. CDR3 size: 15 residues. Written as DNA, the CDR3 is TGCGCCAGCACTAGCGGGGGGGGAAACGCCGGGGAGCTGTTTTTT. It translates to CASTSGGGNAGELFF.

This sequence joins TRBV18 and TRBJ2-1; 13 nucleotides line up with TRBD2. This CDR3 has 15 residues. V lost 3 bases and J lost 9; bases outside the gene matches: 5. From germline, CDR1 is KGHSH and CDR2 LQKENI. The CDR3 region has the DNA TGTGCCAGCTCACCGGGACTAGCGGGACTAGGTGAGCAGTTCTTC. Protein product: CASSPGLAGLGEQFF.

There are a few counts of this clone. V gene TRBV7-9 combines with J gene TRBJ2-1, with a weak D call TRBD2 (7 bases). This CDR3 spans 15 amino acids. Trimming cost V 1 base and J 7 bases, with 14 bases left between them. Per germline, CDR1 SEHNR and CDR2 FQNEAQ (reference sequence). CDR3 nucleotide sequence: TGTGCCAGCAGCTTAGGCGGGGGCGATGGTAATGAGCAGTTCTTC. This codes for CASSLGGGDGNEQFF.

The genes are TRBV5-1 and TRBJ2-2; possible D gene TRBD2, 5 bases. Trimming took off 0 bases at V and 2 bases at J, with 11 bases between the two ends. Germline CDR1 SGHRS, CDR2 YFSETQ. The CDR3 runs to 16 residues. The CDR3: CASSLDPAVNTGELFF. The CDR3 DNA is TGCGCCAGCAGCTTGGATCCAGCGGTCAACACCGGGGAGCTGTTTTTT.

The chain carries TRBV7-9 and TRBJ2-7, with D perhaps TRBD2 (6 bases). V shed 5 bases and J shed 4 bases, with 18 bases lying between them. Germline CDR1 is SEHNR and CDR2 is FQNEAQ (reference sequence). CDR3 length: 15 amino acids. Here the CDR3 DNA reads TGTGCCAGCAGCCATCTCCCGGGGGTACAGTACGAGCAGTACTTC. Amino acids: CASSHLPGVQYEQYF.

The chain carries TRBV27 and TRBJ2-6; no clear D gene. Germline CDR1 and CDR2: MNHEY and SMNVEV (reference sequence). V lost 8 bases to trimming and J lost 2 bases, with 7 bases between them. This CDR3 is built from 13 residues. CDR3 DNA sequence: TGTGCCAGCTCCCCTACTGGGGCCAACGTCCTGACTTTC. Its protein product is CASSPTGANVLTF.

The rearrangement links TRBV5-1 to TRBJ2-3, with 8 positions matching TRBD2. The CDR3 loop spans 15 amino acids. Looked up from germline, CDR1 is SGHRS and CDR2 is YFSETQ. The trim removed 0 bases at V and 2 bases at J, leaving 2 bases unmatched. The CDR3 loop is CASSLVAGNTDTQYF. DNA for the CDR3: TGCGCCAGCAGCTTGGTAGCGGGAAACACAGATACGCAGTATTTT.

The chain recombines TRBV2 with TRBJ2-5; D is ambiguous. V gave up 4 bases and J gave up 1 base, with 7 bases separating them. Germline V gives CDR1 SNHLY, CDR2 FYNNEI. The CDR3 totals 13 residues. CDR3 sequence reads: CASSVQIQETQYF. In DNA, the CDR3 is TGTGCCAGCAGTGTCCAGATCCAAGAGACCCAGTACTTC.

The CDR3: CASGFSGTGMNTEAFF. In DNA, the CDR3 is TGTGCCAGCGGATTCTCCGGGACAGGGATGAACACTGAAGCTTTCTTT. The chain employs TRBV6-4 and TRBJ1-1; 9 bases fit TRBD1. Germline CDR1 MRHNA, CDR2 SNTAGT. CDR3 length: 16 amino acids. V trimming: 8 bases; J trimming: 0 bases; junction bases outside the gene matches: 10.

The chain has TRBV4-1 and TRBJ1-2; 9 positions match TRBD1. CDR3 length equals 15 residues. The trim removed 4 bases at V and 5 bases at J, leaving 8 bases unmatched. Germline CDR1 reads MGHRA; CDR2 reads YSYEKL. The CDR3 is CASSPRQGDIYGYTF. CDR3 sequence (DNA): TGCGCCAGCAGCCCAAGACAGGGGGACATTTATGGCTACACCTTC.